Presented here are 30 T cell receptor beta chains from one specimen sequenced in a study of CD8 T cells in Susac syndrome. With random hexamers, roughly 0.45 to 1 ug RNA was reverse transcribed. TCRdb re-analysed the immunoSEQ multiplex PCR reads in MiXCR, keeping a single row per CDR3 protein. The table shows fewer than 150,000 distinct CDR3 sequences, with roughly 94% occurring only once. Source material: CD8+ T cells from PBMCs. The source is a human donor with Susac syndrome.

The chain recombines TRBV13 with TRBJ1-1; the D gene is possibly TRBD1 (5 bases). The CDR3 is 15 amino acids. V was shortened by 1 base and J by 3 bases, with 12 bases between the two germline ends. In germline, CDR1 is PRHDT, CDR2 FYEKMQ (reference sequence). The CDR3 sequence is CASSLDGGGDTEAFF. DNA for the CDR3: TGTGCCAGCAGCTTAGACGGGGGTGGCGACACTGAAGCTTTCTTT.

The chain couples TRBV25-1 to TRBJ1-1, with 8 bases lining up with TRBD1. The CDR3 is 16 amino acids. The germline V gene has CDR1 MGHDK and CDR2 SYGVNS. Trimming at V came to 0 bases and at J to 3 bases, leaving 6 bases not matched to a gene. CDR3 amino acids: CASSEYFRGRDTEAFF. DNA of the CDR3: TGTGCCAGCAGTGAATATTTCAGGGGGCGTGACACTGAAGCTTTCTTT.

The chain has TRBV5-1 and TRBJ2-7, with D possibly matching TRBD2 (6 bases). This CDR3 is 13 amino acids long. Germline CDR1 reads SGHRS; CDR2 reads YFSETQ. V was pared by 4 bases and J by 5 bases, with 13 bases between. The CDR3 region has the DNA TGCGCCAGCAGCCTACAGGAGGGAAACGAGCAGTACTTC. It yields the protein CASSLQEGNEQYF.

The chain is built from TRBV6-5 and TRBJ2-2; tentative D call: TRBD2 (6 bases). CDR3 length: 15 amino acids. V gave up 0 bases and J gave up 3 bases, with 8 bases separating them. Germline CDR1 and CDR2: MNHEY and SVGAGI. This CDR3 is CASSYSGLDTGELFF. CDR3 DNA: TGTGCCAGCAGTTACTCGGGACTTGACACCGGGGAGCTGTTTTTT.

The CDR3 loop reads CASKAGGPGTDTQYF. The CDR3 DNA is TGTGCCAGCAAGGCGGGAGGGCCAGGCACAGATACGCAGTATTTT. The rearrangement uses TRBV9 and TRBJ2-3; 9 bases fit TRBD2. V was clipped by 6 bases and J by 1 base; unmatched bases: 6. CDR1 and CDR2 from the germline V gene are SGDLS and YYNGEE. The CDR3 consists of 15 residues.

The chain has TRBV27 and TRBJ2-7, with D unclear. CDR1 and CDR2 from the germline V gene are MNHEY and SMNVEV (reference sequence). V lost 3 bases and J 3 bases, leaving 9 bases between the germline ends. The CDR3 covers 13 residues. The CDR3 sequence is CASSFERDYEQYF. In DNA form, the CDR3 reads TGTGCCAGCAGTTTCGAAAGGGACTACGAGCAGTACTTC.

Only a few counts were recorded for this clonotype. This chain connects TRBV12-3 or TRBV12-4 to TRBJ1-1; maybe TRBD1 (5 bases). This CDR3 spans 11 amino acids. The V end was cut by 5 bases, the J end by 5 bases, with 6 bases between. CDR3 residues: CASSGGTEAFF. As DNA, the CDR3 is TGTGCCAGCAGTGGGGGGACTGAAGCTTTCTTT.

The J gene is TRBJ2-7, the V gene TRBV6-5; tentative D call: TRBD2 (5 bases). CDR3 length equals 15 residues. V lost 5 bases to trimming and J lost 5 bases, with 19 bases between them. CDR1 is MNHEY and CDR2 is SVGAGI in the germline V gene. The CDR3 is CASSLGEREMDEQYF. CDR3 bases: TGTGCCAGCAGTCTGGGAGAGAGGGAGATGGACGAGCAGTACTTC.

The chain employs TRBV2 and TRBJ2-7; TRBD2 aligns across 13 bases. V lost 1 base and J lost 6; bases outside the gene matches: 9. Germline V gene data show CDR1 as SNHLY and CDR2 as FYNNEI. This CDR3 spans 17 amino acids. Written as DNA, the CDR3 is TGTGCCAGCAGTGAAGTTGGCGGGACTAGCGGGATAGGCGAGCAGTACTTC. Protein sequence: CASSEVGGTSGIGEQYF.

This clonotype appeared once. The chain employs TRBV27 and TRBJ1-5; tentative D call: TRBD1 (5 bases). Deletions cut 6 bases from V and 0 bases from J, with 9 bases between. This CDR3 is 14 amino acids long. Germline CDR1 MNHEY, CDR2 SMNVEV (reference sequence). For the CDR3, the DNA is TGTGCCAGCAGGGAGGGGTATAGCAATCAGCCCCAGCATTTT. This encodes CASREGYSNQPQHF.

The CDR3 is CASSSLSGTALPTYEQYF. CDR3 in DNA: TGTGCCAGCAGCTCCTTATCCGGGACAGCCTTACCAACCTACGAGCAGTACTTC. V gene TRBV6-1 combines with J gene TRBJ2-7; 7 bases map to TRBD1. The CDR3 has 18 residues. The germline CDR1 and CDR2 sequences are MNHNS and SASEGT. The J segment lost 2 bases and the V segment lost 6 bases, leaving 19 bases of the junction unmatched.

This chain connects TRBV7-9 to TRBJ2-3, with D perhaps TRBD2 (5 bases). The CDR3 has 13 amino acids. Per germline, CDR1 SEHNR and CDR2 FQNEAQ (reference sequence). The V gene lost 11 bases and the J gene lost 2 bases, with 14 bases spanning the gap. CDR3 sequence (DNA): TGTGCCGCGGCGGCTAGCATCACAGATACGCAGTATTTT. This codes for CAAAASITDTQYF.

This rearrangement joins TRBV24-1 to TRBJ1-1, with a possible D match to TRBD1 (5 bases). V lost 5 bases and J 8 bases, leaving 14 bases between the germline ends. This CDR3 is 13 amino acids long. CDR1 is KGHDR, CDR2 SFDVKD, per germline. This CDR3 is CATSGGDGWEAFF. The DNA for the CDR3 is TGTGCCACCAGTGGAGGGGATGGGTGGGAAGCTTTCTTT.

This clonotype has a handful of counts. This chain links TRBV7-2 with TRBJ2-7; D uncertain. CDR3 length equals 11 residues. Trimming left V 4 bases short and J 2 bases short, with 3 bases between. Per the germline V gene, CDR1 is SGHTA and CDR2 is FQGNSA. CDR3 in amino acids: CASSSAYEQYF. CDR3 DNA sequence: TGTGCCAGCAGCTCCGCCTACGAGCAGTACTTC.

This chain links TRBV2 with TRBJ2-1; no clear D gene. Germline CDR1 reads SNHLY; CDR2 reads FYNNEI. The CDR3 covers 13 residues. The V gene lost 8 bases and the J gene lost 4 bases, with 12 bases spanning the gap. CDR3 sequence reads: CASGPAGYNEQFF. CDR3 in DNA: TGTGCCAGCGGGCCCGCAGGTTACAATGAGCAGTTCTTC. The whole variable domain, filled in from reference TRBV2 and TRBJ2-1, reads EPEVTQTPSHQVTQMGQEVILRCVPISNHLYFYWYRQILGQKVEFLVSFYNNEISEKSEIFDDQFSVERPDGSNFTLKIRSTKLEDSAMYFCASGPAGYNEQFFGPGTRLTVL.

CDR3 sequence (DNA): TGTGCCAGCAGTTACTTTTTTGGCGGGGGCCTGGAGCAGTACTTC. Its translation: CASSYFFGGGLEQYF. The V and J genes are TRBV28 and TRBJ2-7; D may be TRBD2 (7 bases). Trimming removed 4 bases from V and 7 bases from J, with 20 bases in between. The germline CDR1 and CDR2 sequences are MDHEN and SYDVKM. CDR3 length: 15 amino acids.

This chain's CDR3 is CASRERGTGESDTQYF. The CDR3 DNA reads as TGTGCCAGCAGGGAACGAGGGACAGGGGAATCAGATACGCAGTATTTT. The chain is built from TRBV7-9 and TRBJ2-3; 10 positions agree with TRBD1. With 6 bases clipped from V and 4 bases from J, the junction kept 10 bases outside the gene matches. The germline gives CDR1 SEHNR, CDR2 FQNEAQ (reference sequence). CDR3 length: 16 amino acids.

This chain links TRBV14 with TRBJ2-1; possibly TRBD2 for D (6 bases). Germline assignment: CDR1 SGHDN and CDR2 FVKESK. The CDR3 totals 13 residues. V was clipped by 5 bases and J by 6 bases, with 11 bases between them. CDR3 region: CASSSLGGNEQFF. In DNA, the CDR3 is TGTGCCAGCAGCTCCCTCGGGGGCAATGAGCAGTTCTTC.

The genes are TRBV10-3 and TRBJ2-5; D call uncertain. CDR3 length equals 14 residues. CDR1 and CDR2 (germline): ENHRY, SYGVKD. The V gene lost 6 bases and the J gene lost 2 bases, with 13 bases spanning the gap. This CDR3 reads CAISYWAFQETQYF. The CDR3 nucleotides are TGTGCCATCAGCTATTGGGCCTTTCAAGAGACCCAGTACTTC.

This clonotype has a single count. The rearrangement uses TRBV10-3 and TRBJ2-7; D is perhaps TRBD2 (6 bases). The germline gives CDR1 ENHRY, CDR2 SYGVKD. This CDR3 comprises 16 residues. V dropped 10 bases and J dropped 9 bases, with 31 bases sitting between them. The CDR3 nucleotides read TGTGCCACCCTCGAGGAGGGGCGAGAGGGGTATTCCGGGCAGTACTTC. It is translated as CATLEEGREGYSGQYF.

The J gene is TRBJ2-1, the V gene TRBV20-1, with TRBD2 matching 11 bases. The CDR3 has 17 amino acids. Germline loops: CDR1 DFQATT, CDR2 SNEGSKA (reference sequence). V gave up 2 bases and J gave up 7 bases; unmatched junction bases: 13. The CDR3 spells CSARYSGRAQGENEQFF. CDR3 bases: TGCAGTGCTAGATATAGCGGGAGGGCCCAGGGTGAAAATGAGCAGTTCTTC.

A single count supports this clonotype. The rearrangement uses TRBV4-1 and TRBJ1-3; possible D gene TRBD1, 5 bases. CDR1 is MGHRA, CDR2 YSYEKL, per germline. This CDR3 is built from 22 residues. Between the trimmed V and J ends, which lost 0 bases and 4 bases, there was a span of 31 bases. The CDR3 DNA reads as TGCGCCAGCAGCCAAGAAATCGGGGGGACTTTAAGTCTGGAGCGGTCCGGAAACACCATATATTTT. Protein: CASSQEIGGTLSLERSGNTIYF.

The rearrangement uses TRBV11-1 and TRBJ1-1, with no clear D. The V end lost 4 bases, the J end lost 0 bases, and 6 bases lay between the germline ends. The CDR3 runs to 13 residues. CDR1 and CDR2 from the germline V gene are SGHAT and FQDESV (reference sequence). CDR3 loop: CASSSSMNTEAFF. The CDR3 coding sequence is TGTGCCAGCAGCTCTTCAATGAACACTGAAGCTTTCTTT.

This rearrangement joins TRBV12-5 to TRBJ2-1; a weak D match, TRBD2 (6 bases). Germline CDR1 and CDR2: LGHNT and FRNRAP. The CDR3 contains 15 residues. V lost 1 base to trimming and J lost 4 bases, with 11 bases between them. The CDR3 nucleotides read TGTGCTAGTGGTTTGGGCCAGGGAGGTTACAATGAGCAGTTCTTC. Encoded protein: CASGLGQGGYNEQFF. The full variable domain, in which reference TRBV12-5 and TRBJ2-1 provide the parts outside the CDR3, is DARVTQTPRHKVTEMGQEVTMRCQPILGHNTVFWYRQTMMQGLELLAYFRNRAPLDDSGMPKDRFSAEMPDATLATLKIQPSEPRDSAVYFCASGLGQGGYNEQFFGPGTRLTVL.

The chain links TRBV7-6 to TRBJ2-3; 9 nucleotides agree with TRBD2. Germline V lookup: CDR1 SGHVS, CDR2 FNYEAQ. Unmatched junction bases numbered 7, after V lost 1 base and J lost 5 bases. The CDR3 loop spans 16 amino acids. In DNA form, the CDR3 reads TGTGCCAGCAGCTTAGGGCCTAGCGGGATGGGAGATACGCAGTATTTT. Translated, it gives CASSLGPSGMGDTQYF. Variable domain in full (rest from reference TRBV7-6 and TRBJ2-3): GAGVSQSPRYKVTKRGQDVALRCDPISGHVSLYWYRQALGQGPEFLTYFNYEAQQDKSGLPNDRFSAERPEGSISTLTIQRTEQRDSAMYRCASSLGPSGMGDTQYFGPGTRLTVL.

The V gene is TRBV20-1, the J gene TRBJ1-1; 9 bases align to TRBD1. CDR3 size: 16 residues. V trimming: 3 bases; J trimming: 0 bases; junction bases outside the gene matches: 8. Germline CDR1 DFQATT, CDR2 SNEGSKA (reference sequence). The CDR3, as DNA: TGCAGTGCTAGCGACAGGGGGGCCATCATGAACACTGAAGCTTTCTTT. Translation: CSASDRGAIMNTEAFF.

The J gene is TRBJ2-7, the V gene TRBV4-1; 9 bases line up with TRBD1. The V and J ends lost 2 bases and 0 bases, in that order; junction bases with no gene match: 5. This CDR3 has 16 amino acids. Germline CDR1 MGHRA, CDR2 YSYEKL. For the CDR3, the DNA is TGCGCCAGCAGCCAACTACCGGGACAGGGCTCCTACGAGCAGTACTTC. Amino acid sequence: CASSQLPGQGSYEQYF.

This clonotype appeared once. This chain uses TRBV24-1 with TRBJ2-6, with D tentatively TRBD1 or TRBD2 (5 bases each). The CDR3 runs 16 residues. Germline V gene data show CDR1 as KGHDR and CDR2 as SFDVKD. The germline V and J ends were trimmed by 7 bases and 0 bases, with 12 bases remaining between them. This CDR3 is CATSRGPSSGANVLTF. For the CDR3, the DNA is TGTGCCACCAGCCGGGGACCGTCCTCTGGGGCCAACGTCCTGACTTTC.

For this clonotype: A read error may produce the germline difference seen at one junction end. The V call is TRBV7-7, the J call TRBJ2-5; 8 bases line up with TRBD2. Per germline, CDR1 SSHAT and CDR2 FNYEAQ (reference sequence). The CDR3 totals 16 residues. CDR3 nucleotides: TGTGCTAGCAGCATTAGCCCCACCCTAGCGGGAGAGACCCAGTACTTC. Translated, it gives CASSISPTLAGETQYF.

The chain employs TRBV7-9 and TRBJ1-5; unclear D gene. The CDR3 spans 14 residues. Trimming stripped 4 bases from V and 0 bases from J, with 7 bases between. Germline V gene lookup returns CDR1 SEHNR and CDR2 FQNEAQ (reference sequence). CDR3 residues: CASSSPYSNQPQHF. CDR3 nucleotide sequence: TGTGCCAGCAGCTCGCCGTATAGCAATCAGCCCCAGCATTTT. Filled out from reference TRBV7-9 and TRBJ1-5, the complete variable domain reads DTGVSQNPRHKITKRGQNVTFRCDPISEHNRLYWYRQTLGQGPEFLTYFQNEAQLEKSRLLSDRFSAERPKGSFSTLEIQRTEQGDSAMYLCASSSPYSNQPQHFGDGTRLSIL.